A selection of T cell receptor beta chains follows, all from one sample in a study of shared clonotypes between healthy human individuals. Generated by immunoSEQ multiplex PCR, the TCRdb table keeps only in-frame clones and is missing some. The table records approximately 2,000,000 clones, 93% of them present only once. The sequenced sample was naive CD8+ T cells from PBMCs. Source of these receptors: a man between 18 and 35 years old in good health. Some clones in this sample may be carry-over from other donors' samples. Each CDR3 is given with its conserved first and last residue. D genes are given only for firm matches. Rows give clone size only sometimes, using once, few, many, or a class for an expanded clone.

cdr3_length | d_call | j_call | v_call | clone_size | cdr3_aa | cdr3_nt
20 | TRBD2 | TRBJ2-5 | TRBV2 | . | CASSPGTGTSGAWGGETQYF | TGTGCCAGCAGTCCGGGGACCGGGACTAGCGGGGCTTGGGGGGGAGAGACCCAGTACTTC
14 | . | TRBJ1-1 | TRBV27 | . | CATRSRVGNTEAFF | TGTGCCACCCGTTCCAGGGTGGGGAACACTGAAGCTTTCTTT
11 | . | TRBJ1-1 | TRBV5-6 | . | CASSFGTEAFF | TGTGCCAGCAGCTTCGGTACCGAAGCTTTCTTT
15 | TRBD2 | TRBJ2-5 | TRBV5-1 | . | CASTPSTREGETQYF | TGCGCCAGCACCCCATCAACCAGGGAGGGAGAGACCCAGTACTTC
14 | . | TRBJ1-1 | TRBV25-1 | few | CASSPTRWDTEAFF | TGTGCCAGCAGTCCCACTCGCTGGGACACTGAAGCTTTCTTT
13 | TRBD1 | TRBJ2-1 | TRBV9 | . | CASSGRDSNEQFF | TGTGCCAGCAGCGGCCGGGACAGCAATGAGCAGTTCTTC
17 | . | TRBJ2-1 | TRBV27 | . | CASSWGAVSSSYNEQFF | TGTGCCAGCAGTTGGGGGGCGGTTTCCAGCTCCTACAATGAGCAGTTCTTC
16 | TRBD2 | TRBJ2-3 | TRBV7-9 | . | CASSVGLAGGTDTQYF | TGTGCCAGCAGCGTGGGACTAGCGGGGGGCACAGATACGCAGTATTTT
15 | TRBD1 | TRBJ2-7 | TRBV5-1 | . | CASSLTRDRIYEQYF | TGCGCCAGCAGCTTAACAAGGGACAGGATCTACGAGCAGTACTTC
14 | . | TRBJ1-2 | TRBV28 | few | CASSFTTGRYGYTF | TGTGCCAGCAGTTTTACCACAGGGCGTTATGGCTACACCTTC
15 | . | TRBJ1-2 | TRBV18 | . | CASSPGGPLNYGYTF | TGTGCCAGCTCACCTGGGGGGCCCCTTAACTATGGCTACACCTTC
13 | . | TRBJ1-5 | TRBV29-1 | . | CSVVWAANQPQHF | TGCAGCGTTGTCTGGGCGGCCAATCAGCCCCAGCATTTT
14 | . | TRBJ2-7 | TRBV27 | . | CASRFSGGPYEQYF | TGTGCCAGCAGGTTCAGCGGCGGTCCCTACGAGCAGTACTTC
14 | TRBD2 | TRBJ2-1 | TRBV9 | . | CASSPRTSDDEQFF | TGTGCCAGCAGCCCGAGGACTAGCGACGATGAGCAGTTCTTC
14 | TRBD1 | TRBJ2-3 | TRBV29-1 | . | CSVESGTGRDTQYF | TGCAGCGTTGAGTCTGGGACAGGGAGAGATACGCAGTATTTT
14 | TRBD2 | TRBJ2-7 | TRBV27 | . | CASSLSSGSYEQYF | TGTGCCAGCAGTTTATCTAGCGGGAGTTACGAGCAGTACTTC
17 | TRBD2 | TRBJ2-7 | TRBV14 | once | CASSPGLADGDWYEQYF | TGTGCCAGCAGCCCCGGACTAGCGGATGGAGATTGGTACGAGCAGTACTTC